This is a list of T cell receptor beta chains from one sample in a study of CD8+ T cells in alopecia areata. The protocol was immunoSEQ multiplex PCR, while the TCRdb copy is restricted to in-frame clones and leaves out a portion. The profile shows 190,000 or so clones, around three fifths of them singletons. The source material was CD8+ T cells sorted from blood, sampled at week 24, from a patient treated with tofacitinib. These TCRs come from a human donor with alopecia areata. The CDR3 runs from the conserved cysteine through the conserved F or W. A D gene is named only where the DNA matches it firmly. Where a row states a size, it is once, few, many or the class of an expanded clone; other rows omit it.

d_gene: .; abundance: .; j_gene: TRBJ2-7; v_gene: TRBV27; CDR3nt: TGTGCCAGCCGCCCAATCCCAGGGCCTTATTACGAGCAGTACTTC; CDR3aa: CASRPIPGPYYEQYF
d_gene: TRBD1; abundance: .; j_gene: TRBJ2-7; v_gene: TRBV5-6; CDR3nt: TGTGCCAGCAGCTTGCGACAGGGGCCCGAGCAGTACTTC; CDR3aa: CASSLRQGPEQYF
d_gene: .; abundance: .; j_gene: TRBJ1-5; v_gene: TRBV5-6; CDR3nt: TGTGCCAGCAGCTTAGGGGAGGGGAATCAGCCCCAGCATTTT; CDR3aa: CASSLGEGNQPQHF
d_gene: .; abundance: .; j_gene: TRBJ1-2; v_gene: TRBV30; CDR3nt: TGTGCCTGGAATCTAGGACGGCAGATCTATGGCTACACCTTC; CDR3aa: CAWNLGRQIYGYTF
d_gene: .; abundance: .; j_gene: TRBJ2-3; v_gene: TRBV2; CDR3nt: TGTGCCAGCAGTGAATCAGTATGGAGGGGAAACCCAGATACGCAGTATTTT; CDR3aa: CASSESVWRGNPDTQYF
d_gene: TRBD2; abundance: .; j_gene: TRBJ2-3; v_gene: TRBV15; CDR3nt: TGTGCCACCAGCAGAGCGGGAGGAACAGATACGCAGTATTTT; CDR3aa: CATSRAGGTDTQYF
d_gene: .; abundance: few; j_gene: TRBJ1-2; v_gene: TRBV29-1; CDR3nt: TGCAGCGTTGACAGGGTAGCTAACTATGGCTACACCTTC; CDR3aa: CSVDRVANYGYTF
d_gene: TRBD1; abundance: .; j_gene: TRBJ2-5; v_gene: TRBV2; CDR3nt: TGTGCCAGCAATGAACAGGGGGCAGACCAAGAGACCCAGTACTTC; CDR3aa: CASNEQGADQETQYF
d_gene: TRBD1; abundance: few; j_gene: TRBJ2-5; v_gene: TRBV28; CDR3nt: TGTGCCAGTACCGGGACAGGGGGAGAGACCCAGTACTTC; CDR3aa: CASTGTGGETQYF
d_gene: TRBD2; abundance: .; j_gene: TRBJ2-2; v_gene: TRBV4-2; CDR3nt: TGTGCCAGCAGCCAAGATCTAGCGGGTCCGAACACCGGGGAGCTGTTTTTT; CDR3aa: CASSQDLAGPNTGELFF
d_gene: TRBD2; abundance: .; j_gene: TRBJ2-1; v_gene: TRBV7-2; CDR3nt: TGTGCCAGCAGCGTGGGACTAGCGGGTTACAATGAGCAGTTCTTC; CDR3aa: CASSVGLAGYNEQFF
d_gene: .; abundance: .; j_gene: TRBJ1-4; v_gene: TRBV29-1; CDR3nt: TGCAGCGTCGCCGAGAGCGAAAAACTGTTTTTT; CDR3aa: CSVAESEKLFF
d_gene: TRBD1; abundance: .; j_gene: TRBJ2-5; v_gene: TRBV9; CDR3nt: TGTGCCAGCAGCGTCGAAGGGACAGGGGCAATGGAGACCCAGTACTTC; CDR3aa: CASSVEGTGAMETQYF
d_gene: TRBD1; abundance: .; j_gene: TRBJ1-3; v_gene: TRBV6-1; CDR3nt: TGTGCCAGCAGTGAAGTTAGGACAGGAGGAAACACCATATATTTT; CDR3aa: CASSEVRTGGNTIYF
d_gene: TRBD2; abundance: few; j_gene: TRBJ2-7; v_gene: TRBV7-2; CDR3nt: TGTGCCAGCGCCTATAGCGGGGCCGCCTACGAGCAGTACTTC; CDR3aa: CASAYSGAAYEQYF
d_gene: .; abundance: few; j_gene: TRBJ1-4; v_gene: TRBV29-1; CDR3nt: TGCAGCGTTGAGTCCCCGCCGACACTGTTTTTT; CDR3aa: CSVESPPTLFF
d_gene: .; abundance: .; j_gene: TRBJ1-2; v_gene: TRBV7-9; CDR3nt: TGTGCCAGCAGCCCAGCCCCCGGGACGGCTGGAAATGGCTACACCTTC; CDR3aa: CASSPAPGTAGNGYTF
d_gene: TRBD2; abundance: .; j_gene: TRBJ2-7; v_gene: TRBV5-6; CDR3nt: TGTGCCAGCAGCTTGGGACTAGCGGTCTTGCAGTACTTC; CDR3aa: CASSLGLAVLQYF
d_gene: .; abundance: .; j_gene: TRBJ2-2; v_gene: TRBV6-5; CDR3nt: TGTGCCAGCAGACCCACCCCAGGGGGGGCCGGGGAGCTGTTTTTT; CDR3aa: CASRPTPGGAGELFF
d_gene: .; abundance: .; j_gene: TRBJ1-5; v_gene: TRBV5-6; CDR3nt: TGTGCCAGCAGCCTGGGCCGATATAGCAATCAGCCCCAGCATTTT; CDR3aa: CASSLGRYSNQPQHF
d_gene: TRBD1; abundance: .; j_gene: TRBJ1-2; v_gene: TRBV25-1; CDR3nt: TGTGCCAGCTCACAGGGGAACTATGGCTACACCTTC; CDR3aa: CASSQGNYGYTF
d_gene: .; abundance: .; j_gene: TRBJ2-1; v_gene: TRBV27; CDR3nt: TGTGCCAGCAGTTTCGATCCTCATTACAATGAGCAGTTCTTC; CDR3aa: CASSFDPHYNEQFF
d_gene: .; abundance: .; j_gene: TRBJ2-7; v_gene: TRBV7-8; CDR3nt: TGTGCCAGCAGCTTTGCTGACAGCTCCTACGAGCAGTACTTC; CDR3aa: CASSFADSSYEQYF
d_gene: TRBD2; abundance: .; j_gene: TRBJ2-5; v_gene: TRBV25-1; CDR3nt: TGTGCCAGCAGTGAAAGGGGCATCTGGGGGGGAGAGACCCAGTACTTC; CDR3aa: CASSERGIWGGETQYF
d_gene: TRBD1; abundance: few; j_gene: TRBJ1-2; v_gene: TRBV5-4; CDR3nt: TGTGCCAGCAGCTTGGAACGGGACAGTCCCTATGGCTACACCTTC; CDR3aa: CASSLERDSPYGYTF
d_gene: TRBD1; abundance: .; j_gene: TRBJ1-2; v_gene: TRBV13; CDR3nt: TGTGCCAGCAGCGACACGGGGACAGGACTTCTGGATGGCTACACCTTC; CDR3aa: CASSDTGTGLLDGYTF
d_gene: .; abundance: .; j_gene: TRBJ2-3; v_gene: TRBV5-6; CDR3nt: TGTGCCAGCAGCTTGGGTAGGGACTCGCAGTATTTT; CDR3aa: CASSLGRDSQYF
d_gene: TRBD1; abundance: once; j_gene: TRBJ1-2; v_gene: TRBV29-1; CDR3nt: TGCAGCGTGGACCGGACAGGCGAACCCAATCTTTATGGCTACACCTTC; CDR3aa: CSVDRTGEPNLYGYTF
d_gene: .; abundance: .; j_gene: TRBJ2-5; v_gene: TRBV30; CDR3nt: TGTGCCGGATGGGGACCTCGAAGGACCCAGTACTTC; CDR3aa: CAGWGPRRTQYF
d_gene: TRBD1; abundance: .; j_gene: TRBJ2-7; v_gene: TRBV7-2; CDR3nt: TGTGCCAGCAGCTCCGGGACAGGGTCTTACGAGCAGTACTTC; CDR3aa: CASSSGTGSYEQYF
d_gene: .; abundance: .; j_gene: TRBJ1-5; v_gene: TRBV30; CDR3nt: TGTGCCTGGGCCCATAGCAATCAGCCCCAGCATTTT; CDR3aa: CAWAHSNQPQHF
d_gene: TRBD1; abundance: .; j_gene: TRBJ2-7; v_gene: TRBV30; CDR3nt: TGTGCCTGGAAAACAGGGGCCTACGAGCAGTACTTC; CDR3aa: CAWKTGAYEQYF
d_gene: .; abundance: .; j_gene: TRBJ2-7; v_gene: TRBV5-1; CDR3nt: TGCGCCAGCAGCTTGTCTCGGGGGGCGCAAGAGCAGTACTTC; CDR3aa: CASSLSRGAQEQYF
d_gene: .; abundance: .; j_gene: TRBJ2-1; v_gene: TRBV5-6; CDR3nt: TGTGCCAGCAGCTTGGGAAGTAATGAGCAGTTCTTC; CDR3aa: CASSLGSNEQFF
d_gene: .; abundance: few; j_gene: TRBJ2-2; v_gene: TRBV5-1; CDR3nt: TGCGCCAGCAGCTTCACAGGGTTGTCGGACACCGGGGAGCTGTTTTTT; CDR3aa: CASSFTGLSDTGELFF
d_gene: .; abundance: .; j_gene: TRBJ1-3; v_gene: TRBV5-1; CDR3nt: TGCGCCAGCAGCTTGGAAAGTCAGGGGTCTGGAAACACCATATATTTT; CDR3aa: CASSLESQGSGNTIYF
d_gene: .; abundance: .; j_gene: TRBJ2-5; v_gene: TRBV2; CDR3nt: TGTGCCAGCAAAGGGGGGCGGGAGACCCAGTACTTC; CDR3aa: CASKGGRETQYF
d_gene: .; abundance: .; j_gene: TRBJ1-6; v_gene: TRBV4-1; CDR3nt: TGCGCCAGCAGCCAGGGGCCATCCCCGAGCTCCTATAATTCACCCCTCCACTTT; CDR3aa: CASSQGPSPSSYNSPLHF
d_gene: TRBD1; abundance: .; j_gene: TRBJ1-5; v_gene: TRBV27; CDR3nt: TGTGCCAGCAGTCATACAGGGGTGGGACAGCCCCAGCATTTT; CDR3aa: CASSHTGVGQPQHF
d_gene: TRBD2; abundance: once; j_gene: TRBJ2-7; v_gene: TRBV27; CDR3nt: TGTGCCAGCAGTCCTAGCGGGGGGTCGTCCTACGAGCAGTACTTC; CDR3aa: CASSPSGGSSYEQYF
d_gene: .; abundance: once; j_gene: TRBJ2-3; v_gene: TRBV9; CDR3nt: TGTGCCAGCAGCGCCGGTGGGGGCCCAGATACGCAGTATTTT; CDR3aa: CASSAGGGPDTQYF
d_gene: .; abundance: .; j_gene: TRBJ2-7; v_gene: TRBV29-1; CDR3nt: TGCAGCGTTGCGGGACAACGCTACGAGCAGTACTTC; CDR3aa: CSVAGQRYEQYF
d_gene: .; abundance: .; j_gene: TRBJ1-5; v_gene: TRBV27; CDR3nt: TGTGCCAGCAGTTTAACAGGACAGCTTGATCAGCCCCAGCATTTT; CDR3aa: CASSLTGQLDQPQHF
d_gene: TRBD2; abundance: .; j_gene: TRBJ2-3; v_gene: TRBV30; CDR3nt: TGTGCCTGGAGTGTACTTGGACCCAGCGGGGCCCACCGAGGCGTAGATACGCAGTATTTT; CDR3aa: CAWSVLGPSGAHRGVDTQYF
d_gene: .; abundance: .; j_gene: TRBJ1-1; v_gene: TRBV7-9; CDR3nt: TGTGCCAGCAACCACCCCCTGACAGGGAACACTGAAGCTTTCTTT; CDR3aa: CASNHPLTGNTEAFF
d_gene: TRBD2; abundance: few; j_gene: TRBJ2-5; v_gene: TRBV4-1; CDR3nt: TGCGCCAGCAGCCAAGGTTGGACTAGCGGACAAGAGACCCAGTACTTC; CDR3aa: CASSQGWTSGQETQYF